These T cell receptor beta chains were read from a single sample in a study of T-cell reconstitution after alpha-beta-depleted transplantation in children. MiXCR, run by TCRdb on the PCR reads, gives a single entry per CDR3 protein. The repertoire consists of around 450,000 distinct CDR3 sequences, with 10% to 13% occurring once and the leading ten covering approximately 2%. The sample was PBMCs, taken before TCRalphabeta/CD19-depleted stem cell transplant. Receptors originate from a child between 2 and 9 years old with inherited bone marrow failure, due to receive a stem cell transplant. Each CDR3 is given with its conserved first and last residue. A D gene is named only where the DNA matches it firmly. Clone size is stated in some rows and not others, as once, few, many or a class when expanded.

V gene	clone size	J gene	D gene	CDR3 DNA	CDR3 protein
TRBV4-2	NA	TRBJ2-5	TRBD2	TGTGCCAGCAGCCAAGAGGACGCGGGAGTTTCGAAGACCCAGTACTTC	CASSQEDAGVSKTQYF
TRBV4-1	few	TRBJ1-1	TRBD1	TGCGCCAGCAGCCATAGACCGGACAGGGCTTACACTGAAGCTTTCTTT	CASSHRPDRAYTEAFF
TRBV10-3	many	TRBJ2-3	NA	TGTGCCATCAGTAAAGCCCTGGACCTACGGAGCGCAGATACGCAGTATTTT	CAISKALDLRSADTQYF
TRBV20-1	few	TRBJ2-1	TRBD2	TGCAGTGCTAGGGTGTTAGCGGGAGTGACCTACAATGAGCAGTTCTTC	CSARVLAGVTYNEQFF
TRBV23-1	NA	TRBJ2-7	NA	TGCGCCAGCAGTCAAGATGAAAGGGACTCCTACGAGCAGTACTTC	CASSQDERDSYEQYF
TRBV3-1	many	TRBJ2-7	TRBD2	TGTGCCAGCAGCCTAAACTCCCTTCCCTTGACTAGCACCGAGCAGTACTTC	CASSLNSLPLTSTEQYF
TRBV4-1	many	TRBJ2-3	NA	TGCGCCAGCCCTACCGGCGCGAGGGAGCCCCCCCCAGATACGCAGTATTTT	CASPTGAREPPPDTQYF
TRBV7-9	few	TRBJ1-6	NA	TGTGCCAGCAGCCCTCCGGGACGGAATTCACCCCTCCACTTT	CASSPPGRNSPLHF
TRBV24-1	NA	TRBJ2-3	NA	TGTGGCACCAGTTATTTGACCGCCGGTAGCTCGGATACGCAGTATTTT	CGTSYLTAGSSDTQYF
TRBV20-1	many	TRBJ2-3	TRBD2	TGCAGTGCTAGAGATCGGGCGGGAGTGGCGACAGATACGCAGTATTTT	CSARDRAGVATDTQYF
TRBV29-1	many	TRBJ2-4	NA	TGCAGCGCCCAATCCCAAAACGGACTACTCGGGTTAGCCAAAAACATTCAGTACTTC	CSAQSQNGLLGLAKNIQYF
TRBV28	many	TRBJ2-5	TRBD2	TGTGCCAGCAGTCCAGGACTAGCGGGAGAGGGGGGAGAGACCCAGTACTTC	CASSPGLAGEGGETQYF
TRBV6-1	many	TRBJ2-1	NA	TGTGCCAGCAACGACCAAGGAGGGGGAGGCAATGAGCAGTTCTTC	CASNDQGGGGNEQFF
TRBV5-5	many	TRBJ1-1	NA	TGTGCCAGCAGCTGGGGAGGCGGAGGGTTGAACACTGAAGCTTTCTTT	CASSWGGGGLNTEAFF
TRBV6-5	many	TRBJ1-6	NA	TGTGCCTCGGGACCGTATAATTCACCCCTCCACTTT	CASGPYNSPLHF
TRBV25-1	many	TRBJ1-6	TRBD1	TGTGCCAGCAGTGAGGAGGGACAGGTTACCTGGAATTCACCCCTCCACTTT	CASSEEGQVTWNSPLHF
TRBV7-2	many	TRBJ2-1	TRBD1	TGTGCCAGCAGCTTTACAGGGGGAACCTACAATGAGCAGTTCTTC	CASSFTGGTYNEQFF
TRBV29-1	many	TRBJ2-1	NA	TGCAGCGTGAGGGGGAGGGGATACAATGAGCAGTTCTTC	CSVRGRGYNEQFF
TRBV19	NA	TRBJ2-1	TRBD2	TGTGCCAGTAGTATAGCCAGCGGGAGGGACCCGTTCTTC	CASSIASGRDPFF
TRBV6-2/TRBV6-3	many	TRBJ2-1	NA	TGTGCCAGCAGTTACTCTGAGGCCCTCAACAATGAGCAGTTCTTC	CASSYSEALNNEQFF
TRBV4-1	many	TRBJ1-2	NA	TGCGCCAGCAGCCACGATGCTAACTACTATGGCTACACCTTC	CASSHDANYYGYTF
TRBV7-9	many	TRBJ1-5	TRBD1	TGTGCCAGCAGCTGGGGGCAGGGGGATCAGCCCCAGCATTTT	CASSWGQGDQPQHF
TRBV11-2	many	TRBJ1-1	NA	TGTGCCCTATTATCGGGTCCAATGAACACTGAAGCTTTCTTT	CALLSGPMNTEAFF
TRBV11-2	many	TRBJ2-2	NA	TGTGCCAGCAGCCCCCGACAGGTGTCGAACACCGGGGAGCTGTTTTTT	CASSPRQVSNTGELFF
TRBV5-1	few	TRBJ1-1	NA	TGCGCCAGCAGCCGACCGACAGAAACCGCTGAAGCTTTCTTT	CASSRPTETAEAFF
TRBV20-1	many	TRBJ2-7	NA	TGCAGTGCTAGAGATTCTAGGAGGAGCTCCTACGAGCAGTACTTC	CSARDSRRSSYEQYF
TRBV27	few	TRBJ2-7	NA	TGTGCCAGCAGCACAAGGACCTCCTACGAGCAGTACTTC	CASSTRTSYEQYF
TRBV28	many	TRBJ1-2	NA	TGTGCCAGCAGTTTAGCAGGGTCCAACTATGGCTACACCTTC	CASSLAGSNYGYTF
TRBV4-1	few	TRBJ2-2	NA	TGCGCCAGCAGCCAAGGTACCGGTTTCCGGGACACCGGGGAGCTGTTTTTT	CASSQGTGFRDTGELFF
TRBV12-3/TRBV12-4	many	TRBJ2-1	TRBD2	TGTGCCAGCAGTCCTCTGGGTAGCGGGAGCGATGAGCAGTTCTTC	CASSPLGSGSDEQFF
TRBV6-2/TRBV6-3	NA	TRBJ2-7	TRBD2	TGTGCCAGCAGTTACTCGAGTAGCGGGATTCACGAGCAGTACTTC	CASSYSSSGIHEQYF
TRBV5-1	many	TRBJ2-1	NA	TGCGCCAGCACGGGAGCAGGGGTTTACAATGAGCAGTTCTTC	CASTGAGVYNEQFF
TRBV5-1	many	TRBJ2-1	TRBD1	TGCGCCAGCAGCGGACAGACAGGGGTAGGGCAGTTCTTC	CASSGQTGVGQFF
TRBV4-3	NA	TRBJ1-2	NA	TGCGCCAGCAGCCAAGCACCCTTCTCCTGGTATGGCTACACCTTC	CASSQAPFSWYGYTF
TRBV5-7	many	TRBJ2-7	NA	TGTGCCACCCGCCCGGACATTTCTGGGAACGAGCAGTACTTC	CATRPDISGNEQYF
TRBV12-3/TRBV12-4	many	TRBJ2-4	NA	TGTGCCAGCAGTTTCCTACCGGGTGGCAACATTCAGTACTTC	CASSFLPGGNIQYF
TRBV3-1	many	TRBJ2-3	TRBD2	TGTGCCAGCAGCCTCAAGGGCGGGAGAACAGATACGCAGTATTTT	CASSLKGGRTDTQYF
TRBV9	many	TRBJ2-1	TRBD2	TGTGCCAGCAGCGAGGGACTAGCGGGAGAGAGTGATGAGCAGTTCTTC	CASSEGLAGESDEQFF
TRBV5-6	many	TRBJ2-5	NA	TGTGCCAGCAGCTCGGCAGGGCTGGAGACCCAGTACTTC	CASSSAGLETQYF
TRBV29-1	many	TRBJ1-2	TRBD1	TGCAGCGTACGCGGACAGGGGGCGGGGGGCTACACCTTC	CSVRGQGAGGYTF
TRBV3-1	many	TRBJ2-1	NA	TGTGCCAGCAGCCAAGCTCTGCGAGTCAATGAGCAGTTCTTC	CASSQALRVNEQFF
TRBV12-3/TRBV12-4	many	TRBJ2-1	TRBD1	TGTGCCAGCAGAGGCCGGGACAGGGAAGATGAGCAGTTCTTC	CASRGRDREDEQFF
TRBV12-3/TRBV12-4	many	TRBJ2-1	NA	TGTGCCAGCAGTTTAGCTAAGCTAAGGAATGAGCAGTTCTTC	CASSLAKLRNEQFF
TRBV20-1	few	TRBJ1-1	NA	TGCAGTGCCCGGAGGGGAACTGGTGAAGCTTTCTTT	CSARRGTGEAFF
TRBV7-2	many	TRBJ1-5	NA	TGTGCCAGCAGCTTGGCGGCGCGCAATCAGCCCCAGCATTTT	CASSLAARNQPQHF
TRBV19	few	TRBJ1-5	TRBD1	TGTGCCAGTAGTTTCTGGGACAGGGGGAATCAGCCCCAGCATTTT	CASSFWDRGNQPQHF
TRBV4-2	few	TRBJ1-2	NA	TGTGCCAGCAGCCAAGCGACAGCCTATGGCTACACCTTC	CASSQATAYGYTF
TRBV18	NA	TRBJ2-7	TRBD2	TGTGCCAGCTCACCGGGACTAGCGGGAGGACCCCTCTACGAGCAGTACTTC	CASSPGLAGGPLYEQYF